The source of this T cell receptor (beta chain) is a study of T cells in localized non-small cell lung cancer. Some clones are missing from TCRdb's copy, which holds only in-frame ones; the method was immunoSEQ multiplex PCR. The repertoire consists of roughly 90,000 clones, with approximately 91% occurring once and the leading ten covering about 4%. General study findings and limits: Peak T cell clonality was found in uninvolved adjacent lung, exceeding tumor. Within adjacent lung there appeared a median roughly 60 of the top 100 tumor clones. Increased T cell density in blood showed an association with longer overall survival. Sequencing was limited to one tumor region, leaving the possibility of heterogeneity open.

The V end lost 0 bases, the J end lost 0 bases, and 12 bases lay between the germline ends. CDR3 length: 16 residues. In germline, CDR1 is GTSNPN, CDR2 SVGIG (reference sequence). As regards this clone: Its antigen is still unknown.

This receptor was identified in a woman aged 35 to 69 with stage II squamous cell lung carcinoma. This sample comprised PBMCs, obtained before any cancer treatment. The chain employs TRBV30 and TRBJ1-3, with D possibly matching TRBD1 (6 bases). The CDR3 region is CAWSVLGQLSGNTIYF. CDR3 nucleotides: TGTGCCTGGAGTGTACTTGGACAGCTCTCTGGAAACACCATATATTTT.